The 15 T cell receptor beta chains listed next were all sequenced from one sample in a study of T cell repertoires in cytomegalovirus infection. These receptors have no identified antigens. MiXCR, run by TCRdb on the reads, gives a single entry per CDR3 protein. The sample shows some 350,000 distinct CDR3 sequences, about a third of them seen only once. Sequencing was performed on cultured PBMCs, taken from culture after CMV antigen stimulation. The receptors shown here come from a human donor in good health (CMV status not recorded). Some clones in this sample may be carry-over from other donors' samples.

The CDR3 region has the DNA TGTGCCAGCATTCTCCAGGGGGCGCGTGGAAACACCATATATTTT. It specifies CASILQGARGNTIYF. V and J are TRBV5-6 and TRBJ1-3, with 8 bases aligning to TRBD1. The CDR3 spans 15 residues. The ends lost 6 bases at V and 3 bases at J; junction bases unmatched: 8. In germline, CDR1 is SGHDT, CDR2 YYEEEE.

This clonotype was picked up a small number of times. The CDR3 is CASSQDRGSEAFF. The CDR3 bases are TGCGCCAGCAGCCAAGATAGGGGTTCTGAAGCTTTCTTT. The J gene is TRBJ1-1, the V gene TRBV4-3; tentative D call: TRBD1 (5 bases). Trimming pared 0 bases from V and 6 bases from J, leaving 8 bases between. This CDR3 contains 13 residues. The germline V gene has CDR1 LGHNA and CDR2 YSLEER.

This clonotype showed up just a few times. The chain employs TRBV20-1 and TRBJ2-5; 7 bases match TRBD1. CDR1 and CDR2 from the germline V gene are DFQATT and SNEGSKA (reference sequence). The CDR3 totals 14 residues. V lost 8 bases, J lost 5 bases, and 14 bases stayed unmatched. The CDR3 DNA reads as TGCAGTCTCACGAGAGGGGGCGCCGGTGAGACCCAGTACTTC. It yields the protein CSLTRGGAGETQYF.

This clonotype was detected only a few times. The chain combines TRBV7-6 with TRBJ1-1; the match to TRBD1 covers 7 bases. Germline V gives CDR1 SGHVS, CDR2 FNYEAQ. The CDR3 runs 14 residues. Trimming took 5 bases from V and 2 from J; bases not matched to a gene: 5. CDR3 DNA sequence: TGTGCCAGCAGCGAGGGGGCAGGAAACACTGAAGCTTTCTTT. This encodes CASSEGAGNTEAFF.

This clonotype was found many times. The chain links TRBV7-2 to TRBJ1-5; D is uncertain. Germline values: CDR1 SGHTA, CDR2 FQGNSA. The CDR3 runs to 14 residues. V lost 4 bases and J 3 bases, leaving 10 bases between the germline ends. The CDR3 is CASSSDGFNQPQHF. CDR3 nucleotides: TGTGCCAGCAGCTCGGACGGCTTCAATCAGCCCCAGCATTTT.

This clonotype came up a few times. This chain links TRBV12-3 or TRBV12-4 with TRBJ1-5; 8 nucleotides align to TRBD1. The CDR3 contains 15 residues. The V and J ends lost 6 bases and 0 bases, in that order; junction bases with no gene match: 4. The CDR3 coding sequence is TGTGCCAGCAGCGGGACAGGTTATAGCAATCAGCCCCAGCATTTT. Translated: CASSGTGYSNQPQHF.

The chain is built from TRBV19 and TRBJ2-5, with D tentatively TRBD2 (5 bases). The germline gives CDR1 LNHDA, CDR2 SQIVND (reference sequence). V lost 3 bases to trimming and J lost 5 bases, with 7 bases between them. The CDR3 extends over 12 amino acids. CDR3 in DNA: TGTGCCAGTAGTATCCGCGGGGAGACCCAGTACTTC. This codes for CASSIRGETQYF.

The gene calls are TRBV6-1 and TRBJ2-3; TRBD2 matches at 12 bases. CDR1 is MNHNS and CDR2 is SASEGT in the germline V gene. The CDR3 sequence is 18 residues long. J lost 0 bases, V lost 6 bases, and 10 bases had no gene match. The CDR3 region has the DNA TGTGCCAGCAGCCATCTAGCGGGAGGGCAGAGAAGCACAGATACGCAGTATTTT. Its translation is CASSHLAGGQRSTDTQYF.

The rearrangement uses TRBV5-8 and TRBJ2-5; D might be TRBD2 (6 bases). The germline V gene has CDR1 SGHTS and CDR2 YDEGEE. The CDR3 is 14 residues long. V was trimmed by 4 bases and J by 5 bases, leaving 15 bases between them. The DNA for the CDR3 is TGTGCCAGCAGCCCCCGGGGCCGGGAGGAGACCCAGTACTTC. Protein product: CASSPRGREETQYF.

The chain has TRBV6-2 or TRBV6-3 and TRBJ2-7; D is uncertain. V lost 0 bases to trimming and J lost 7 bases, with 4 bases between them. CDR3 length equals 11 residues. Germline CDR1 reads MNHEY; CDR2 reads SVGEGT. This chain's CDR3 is CASSYSVEQYF. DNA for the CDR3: TGTGCCAGCAGTTACTCCGTGGAGCAGTACTTC.

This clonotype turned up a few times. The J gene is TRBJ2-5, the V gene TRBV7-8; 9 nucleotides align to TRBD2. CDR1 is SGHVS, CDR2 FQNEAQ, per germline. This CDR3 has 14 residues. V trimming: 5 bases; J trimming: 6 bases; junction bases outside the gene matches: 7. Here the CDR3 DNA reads TGTGCCAGCAGCCTCGGGACTAGCTTGCAGACCCAGTACTTC. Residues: CASSLGTSLQTQYF.

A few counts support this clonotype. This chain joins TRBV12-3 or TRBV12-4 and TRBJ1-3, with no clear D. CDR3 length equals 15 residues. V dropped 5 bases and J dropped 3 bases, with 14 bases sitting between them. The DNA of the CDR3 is TGTGCCAGCAGTACCGGACCCCTAGGTGGAAACACCATATATTTT. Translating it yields CASSTGPLGGNTIYF.

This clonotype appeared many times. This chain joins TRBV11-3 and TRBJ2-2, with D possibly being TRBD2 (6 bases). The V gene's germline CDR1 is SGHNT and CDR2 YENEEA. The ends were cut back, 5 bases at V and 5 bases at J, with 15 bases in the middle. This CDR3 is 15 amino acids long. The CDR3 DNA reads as TGTGCCAGCAGCCCCAGGCCGGGGGAGACCGGGGAGCTGTTTTTT. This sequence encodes CASSPRPGETGELFF.

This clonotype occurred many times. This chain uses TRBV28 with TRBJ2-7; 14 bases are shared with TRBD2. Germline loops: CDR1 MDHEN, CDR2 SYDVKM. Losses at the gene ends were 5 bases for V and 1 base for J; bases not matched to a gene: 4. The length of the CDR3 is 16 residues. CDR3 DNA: TGTGCCAGCAGTGGGGGACTAGCGGGAGTTTCCTACGAGCAGTACTTC. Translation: CASSGGLAGVSYEQYF.

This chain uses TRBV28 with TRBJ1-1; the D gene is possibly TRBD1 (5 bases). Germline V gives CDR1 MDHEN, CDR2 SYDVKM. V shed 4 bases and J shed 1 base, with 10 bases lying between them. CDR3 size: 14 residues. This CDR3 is CASSSGPKNTEAFF. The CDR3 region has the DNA TGTGCCAGCAGTTCGGGACCGAAGAACACTGAAGCTTTCTTT.